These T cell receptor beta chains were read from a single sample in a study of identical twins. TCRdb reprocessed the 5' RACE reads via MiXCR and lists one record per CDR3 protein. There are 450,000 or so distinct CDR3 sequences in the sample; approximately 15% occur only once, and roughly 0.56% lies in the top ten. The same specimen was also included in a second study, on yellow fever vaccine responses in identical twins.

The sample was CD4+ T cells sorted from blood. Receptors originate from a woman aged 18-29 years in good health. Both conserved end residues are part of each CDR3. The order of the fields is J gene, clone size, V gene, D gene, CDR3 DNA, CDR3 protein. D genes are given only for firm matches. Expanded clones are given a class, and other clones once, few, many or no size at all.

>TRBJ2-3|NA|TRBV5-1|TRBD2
TGCGCCAGCAGCGGCGGGAGTACGGCAGATACGCAGTATTTT
CASSGGSTADTQYF
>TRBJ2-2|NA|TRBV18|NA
TGTGCCAGCTCACCATACAGGGAGGCGACCGGGGAGCTGTTTTTT
CASSPYREATGELFF
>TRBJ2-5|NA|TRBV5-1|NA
TGCGCCAGCAGTTTGGGGGATGTAGAGACCCAGTACTTC
CASSLGDVETQYF
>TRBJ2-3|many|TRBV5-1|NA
TGCGCCAGCAGCTATTTGTCCGGGAGTACCACAAATACGCAGTATTTT
CASSYLSGSTTNTQYF
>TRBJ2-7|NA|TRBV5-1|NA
TGCGCCAGCAGCAGGGGGCCAGCGGGAGACTACGAGCAGTACTTC
CASSRGPAGDYEQYF
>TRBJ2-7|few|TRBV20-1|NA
TGCAGTGCTCTTGGGGGCCCGTTAACTCTCTACGAGCAGTACTTC
CSALGGPLTLYEQYF
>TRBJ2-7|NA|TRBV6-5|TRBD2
TGTGCCAGCAGTTACTCAAGACTAGCGGGGGGGCCCGGCGAGCAGTACTTC
CASSYSRLAGGPGEQYF
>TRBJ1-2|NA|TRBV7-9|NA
TGTGCCAGCAGCTTAGTAGGGTCAGCCTCGTATGGCTACACCTTC
CASSLVGSASYGYTF
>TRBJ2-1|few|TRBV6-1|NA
TGTGCCAGCACGCCGGATCTGTTTTTGGGTGAGCAGTTCTTC
CASTPDLFLGEQFF
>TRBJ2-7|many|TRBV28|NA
TGTGCCAGCAGTTTTTCCAGGGGTGCGACCTACGAGCAGTACTTC
CASSFSRGATYEQYF
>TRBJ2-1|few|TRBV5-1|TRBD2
TGCGCCAGCAGCTTGGTGGGCAAGACTAGCGGGGGGGCGATCCACAATGAGCAGTTCTTC
CASSLVGKTSGGAIHNEQFF
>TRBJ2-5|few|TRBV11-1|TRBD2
TGTGCCAGCAGCCGCTTATTATCAAGCGGGGGACCGCAAGAGACCCAGTACTTC
CASSRLLSSGGPQETQYF
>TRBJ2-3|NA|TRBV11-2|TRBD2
TGTGCCAGCAGTTTTAGCGGGGATGGCACAGATACGCAGTATTTT
CASSFSGDGTDTQYF
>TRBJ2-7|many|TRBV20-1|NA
TGCAGTGCTGGGCGGTACGAGCAGTACTTC
CSAGRYEQYF
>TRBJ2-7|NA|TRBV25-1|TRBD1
TGTGCCAGCAACCCTGGGACAGGGGGCTTTTGGGAGGCTCCTCGGGGCGAGCAGTACTTC
CASNPGTGGFWEAPRGEQYF
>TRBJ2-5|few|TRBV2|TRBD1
TGTGCCAGCAATAGGGACAGCTTCCAAGAGACCCAGTACTTC
CASNRDSFQETQYF
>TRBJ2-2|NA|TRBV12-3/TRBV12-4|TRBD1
TGTGCCATCAGTTTAGGGACAGGGGGTTCGATGAACACCGGGGAGCTGTTTTTT
CAISLGTGGSMNTGELFF
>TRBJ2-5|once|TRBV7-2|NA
TGTGCCAGCAGCCAAGGATCCGCAGGGCAGACCCAGTACTTC
CASSQGSAGQTQYF
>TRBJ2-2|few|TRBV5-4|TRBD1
TGTGCCAGCAGCTTACCCCCCCGGGACAGGGTCTACACCGGGGAGCTGTTTTTT
CASSLPPRDRVYTGELFF
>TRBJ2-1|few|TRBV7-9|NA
TGTGCCAGCAGCCCCTGGGGTGGTGAGCAGTTCTTC
CASSPWGGEQFF
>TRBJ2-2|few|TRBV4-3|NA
TGCGCCAGCAGCCAAGATTGGAATGCGGCCGGGGAGCTGTTTTTT
CASSQDWNAAGELFF
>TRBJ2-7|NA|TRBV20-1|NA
TGCAGTGGGTTGTTAGTCGAGCAGTACTTC
CSGLLVEQYF
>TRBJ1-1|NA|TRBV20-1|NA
TGCAGTGCTAGAGTTGTTGGACAGTTGAACACTGAAGCTTTCTTT
CSARVVGQLNTEAFF
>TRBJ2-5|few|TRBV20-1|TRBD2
TGCAGTGCTAGGACTAGCGGGAGGGCAGAGACCCAGTACTTC
CSARTSGRAETQYF